This T cell receptor (beta chain) was sequenced for a study of OX40 agonist ivuxolimab in advanced cancers. For the study at large: All patients had ivuxolimab intravenously every 2 weeks at 0.01 to 10 mg/kg. General study results and limits: Not determined was the antigen specificity of the expanded peripheral T cells. In the 0.1 to 3.0 mg/kg range, CD4+ and CD8+ blood T cells had expanded clonally by week 6.

After removal of 5 bases from V and 6 bases from J, the junction contained 3 bases not matched to a gene. CDR3 length: 13 amino acids. Germline CDR1 is WNHNN and CDR2 is SYGVQD (reference sequence). Measured with immunoSEQ multiplex PCR; TCRdb has only the in-frame clones, and not every one. This table has tens of thousands of clones, roughly 91% appearing once. Of note for this clone: Its antigen is undetermined.

Anyone with autoimmune disease history or systemic immunosuppression was excluded. The receptor was derived from an adult with an advanced solid tumor such as melanoma, head and neck, liver or kidney cancer. Sequencing used CD4+ or CD8+ T cells sorted from blood, obtained in a trial of the OX40 agonist ivuxolimab. V gene TRBV10-1 combines with J gene TRBJ1-4; 7 positions match TRBD1. The chain's CDR3 is CASSRDSDEKLFF. In DNA, the CDR3 is TGCGCCAGCAGTCGGGACAGTGATGAAAAACTGTTTTTT.